This T cell receptor beta chain is drawn from a study of metastatic and nonmetastatic thyroid tumors. Study in general: From malignant and benign thyroid patients, repertoires in blood and in tumor or nodule tissue were compared. Study observations and caveats: Versus benign nodules, malignant thyroid tumors reportedly had significantly higher TCR beta diversity, in blood and tumor.

This clone was counted once. The antigen is unknown. Each patient came to thyroid surgery without any prior treatment (of any kind). Methods used by the authors: It was from CDR3 differences across clinicopathological groups that a distant-metastasis classifier for papillary thyroid cancer was built. Using MiXCR, TCRdb re-called clones from the PCR reads. For this entry, the V and J calls and clone size follow TCRdb and not the study's own pipeline. The sample gives roughly 18,000 clones, about 30% of which show up once; about 11% is in the top ten. The J segment lost 0 bases and the V segment lost 11 bases, leaving 4 bases of the junction unmatched. The CDR3 is made up of 14 amino acids. In germline, CDR1 is SGHTA, CDR2 FQGNSA.

The receptor was derived from a female donor with papillary thyroid cancer or a benign thyroid nodule (not recorded which). Some clones in this sample may be carry-over from other donors' samples. The chain employs TRBV7-2 and TRBJ2-7, with TRBD2 matching over 13 bases. Sequencing used tumor tissue. The CDR3 here is CASRTSGGSYEQYF. CDR3 nucleotides: TGTGCCTCTCGGACTAGCGGGGGCTCCTACGAGCAGTACTTC.